This TCR beta chain was captured by sequencing in a study of Tregs in tolerant kidney transplant recipients. Germline CDR1 SGHAT, CDR2 FQNNGV. CDR3 length: 15 amino acids. The germline V and J ends were trimmed by 2 bases and 0 bases, with 11 bases remaining between them. The assay was immunoSEQ multiplex PCR, and TCRdb's table has in-frame clones only and misses some. Here the sample spans more than 60,000 clones, roughly 88% being singletons. Study-wide results and caveats: Some patients' samples used different primers over time, so nucleotide sequences weren't comparable. The small number of patients limits these findings pending further validation.

This clone was found once. No antigen is known for it. Unstimulated regulatory T cells (CD4+CD25+CD127-), CD4+CD25- non-regulatory cells, CD4 and CD8 cells were FACS-sorted from thawed PBMCs. The sequence was obtained from a human donor who received a combined kidney and bone marrow transplant. This chain connects TRBV11-2 to TRBJ2-7; TRBD1 is a possible D gene (6 bases). The sequenced sample was Tregs from blood, obtained before the transplant. The CDR3 sequence: CASSLRDTVSYEQYF. Here the CDR3 DNA reads TGTGCCAGCAGCTTAAGGGACACCGTCTCCTACGAGCAGTACTTC.